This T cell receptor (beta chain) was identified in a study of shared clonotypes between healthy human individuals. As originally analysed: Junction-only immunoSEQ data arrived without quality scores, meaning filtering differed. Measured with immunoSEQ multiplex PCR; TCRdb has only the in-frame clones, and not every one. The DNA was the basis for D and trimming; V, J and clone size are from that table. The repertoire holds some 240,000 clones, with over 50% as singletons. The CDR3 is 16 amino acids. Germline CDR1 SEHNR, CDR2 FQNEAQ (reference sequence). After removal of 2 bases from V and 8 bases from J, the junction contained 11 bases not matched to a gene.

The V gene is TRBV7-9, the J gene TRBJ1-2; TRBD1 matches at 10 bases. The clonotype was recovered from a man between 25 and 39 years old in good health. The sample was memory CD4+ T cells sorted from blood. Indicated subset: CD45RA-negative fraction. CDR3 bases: TGTGCCAGCAGCTTAAGCTCGGGACAGGGGTTCAAGGGCTACACCTTC. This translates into CASSLSSGQGFKGYTF.